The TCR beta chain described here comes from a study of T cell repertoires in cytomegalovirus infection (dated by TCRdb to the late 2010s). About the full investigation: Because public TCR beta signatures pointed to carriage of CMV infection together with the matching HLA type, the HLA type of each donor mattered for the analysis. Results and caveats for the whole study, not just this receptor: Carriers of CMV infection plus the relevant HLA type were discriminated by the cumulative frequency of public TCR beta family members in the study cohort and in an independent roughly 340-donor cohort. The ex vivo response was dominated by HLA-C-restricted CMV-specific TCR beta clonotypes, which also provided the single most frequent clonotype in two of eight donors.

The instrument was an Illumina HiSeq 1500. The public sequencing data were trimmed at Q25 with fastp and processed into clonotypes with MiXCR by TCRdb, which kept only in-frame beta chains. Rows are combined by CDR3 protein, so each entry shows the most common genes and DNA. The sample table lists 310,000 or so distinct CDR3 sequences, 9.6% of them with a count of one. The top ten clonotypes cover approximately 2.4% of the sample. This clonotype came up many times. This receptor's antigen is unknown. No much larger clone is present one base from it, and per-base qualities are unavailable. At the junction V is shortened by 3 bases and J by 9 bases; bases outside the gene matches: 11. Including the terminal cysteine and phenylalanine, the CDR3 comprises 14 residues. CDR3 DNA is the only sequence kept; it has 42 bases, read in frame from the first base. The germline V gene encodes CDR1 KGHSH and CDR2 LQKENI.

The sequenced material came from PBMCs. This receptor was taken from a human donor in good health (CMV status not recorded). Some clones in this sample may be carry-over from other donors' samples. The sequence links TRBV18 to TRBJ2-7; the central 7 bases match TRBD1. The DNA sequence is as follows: TGTGCCAGCTCACCGAAGACCGGGACAGACGGGCAGTACTTC. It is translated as CASSPKTGTDGQYF.